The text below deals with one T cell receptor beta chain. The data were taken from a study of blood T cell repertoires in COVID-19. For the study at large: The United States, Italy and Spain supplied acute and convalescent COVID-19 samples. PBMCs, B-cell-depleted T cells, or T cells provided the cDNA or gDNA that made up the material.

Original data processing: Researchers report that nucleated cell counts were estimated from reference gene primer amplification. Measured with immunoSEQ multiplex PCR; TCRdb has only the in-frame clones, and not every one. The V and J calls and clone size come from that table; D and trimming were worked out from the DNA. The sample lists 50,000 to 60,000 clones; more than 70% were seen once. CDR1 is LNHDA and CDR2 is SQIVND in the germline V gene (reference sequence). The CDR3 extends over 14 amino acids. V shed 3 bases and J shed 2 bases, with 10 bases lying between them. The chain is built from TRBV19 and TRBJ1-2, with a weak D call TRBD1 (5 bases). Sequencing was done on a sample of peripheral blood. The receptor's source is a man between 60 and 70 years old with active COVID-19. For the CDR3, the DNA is TGTGCCAGTAGTATTGGGCCAGGGAACTATGGCTACACCTTC. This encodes CASSIGPGNYGYTF. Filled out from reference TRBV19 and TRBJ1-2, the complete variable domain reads DGGITQSPKYLFRKEGQNVTLSCEQNLNHDAMYWYRQDPGQGLRLIYYSQIVNDFQKGDIAEGYSVSREKKESFPLTVTSAQKNPTAFYLCASSIGPGNYGYTFGSGTRLTVV.